One and the same sample provided the 2 T cell receptor beta chains below, sequenced in a study of beta chain features in type 1 diabetes. General study results and limits: Type 1 diabetes patients showed a moderate but significant shortening of TCRB CDR3s in all four CD4+ subsets.

The antigens these receptors bind are not known. Expressed TCRB transcripts were sequenced because the isolated RNA had all been reverse transcribed beforehand. Only in-frame clones appear in the TCRdb table, and some are missing; sequencing was by immunoSEQ multiplex PCR. The sample includes some 330,000 clones, 10% to 15% seen only once; the top ten take around 0.0099%. The sequenced sample consisted of naive CD4+ T cells from blood. Receptors originate from a woman between 18 and 29 years old with type 1 diabetes.

The chain employs TRBV5-1 and TRBJ1-1; tentative D call: TRBD1 (6 bases). In germline, CDR1 is SGHRS, CDR2 YFSETQ. V shed 1 base and J shed 11 bases, with 15 bases lying between them. The CDR3 has 13 residues. The DNA of the CDR3 is TGCGCCAGCAGCTTGCAAGGGGGGGGTTTGGCTTTCTTT. It is translated as CASSLQGGGLAFF.

In this sample, this clone turned up a few times. J is TRBJ1-6 and V is TRBV7-9, with D possibly TRBD1 on 6 matching bases. V dropped 5 bases and J dropped 10 bases, with 21 bases sitting between them. The germline CDR1 and CDR2 sequences are SEHNR and FQNEAQ (reference sequence). The CDR3 extends over 16 amino acids. The CDR3 region has the DNA TGTGCCAGCAGCGGATTCAAACAGGGAGAAGGCTCACCCCTCCACTTT. Translating it yields CASSGFKQGEGSPLHF.